This entry lists 6 T cell receptor beta chains sequenced from one sample in a study of shared T cell receptors in the human thymus. The method was immunoSEQ multiplex PCR; TCRdb's version includes in-frame clones alone and lacks a portion of them. The sample contains 700,000 or so clones, 80% to 90% of which appear only once. These data also formed part of another study, on human thymus T cells.

The sequencing input was thymocytes. The receptor source for this set is a girl under three years old with a congenital heart defect.

This chain uses TRBV11-2 with TRBJ2-2; no definite D call. CDR3 length equals 14 residues. Between the trimmed V and J ends, which lost 1 base and 2 bases, there was a span of 5 bases. Germline assignment: CDR1 SGHAT and CDR2 FQNNGV. Here the CDR3 reads CASSLGGNTGELFF. Written as DNA, the CDR3 is TGTGCCAGCAGCTTAGGAGGCAACACCGGGGAGCTGTTTTTT.

The rearrangement uses TRBV4-3 and TRBJ1-1, with a weak D call TRBD1 (6 bases). V lost 6 bases, J lost 6 bases, and 17 bases lay in between. In germline, CDR1 is LGHNA, CDR2 YSLEER. The CDR3 is made up of 14 amino acids. The DNA of the CDR3 is TGCGCCAGCAGAAACAGGGAGGGGATCGCTGAAGCTTTCTTT. The encoded protein is CASRNREGIAEAFF.

The chain has TRBV27 and TRBJ2-2, with D hard to call. CDR3 length: 15 amino acids. Deletions cut 0 bases from V and 2 bases from J, with 7 bases between. Germline CDR1 MNHEY, CDR2 SMNVEV (reference sequence). The CDR3 reads CASSLSITNTGELFF. DNA of the CDR3: TGTGCCAGCAGTTTATCGATAACTAACACCGGGGAGCTGTTTTTT.

In regard to this clone: Other nucleotide sequences from this sample produce the same CDR3. The chain joins TRBV6-5 to TRBJ1-5, with D possibly TRBD1 on 6 matching bases. The CDR3 length is 15 residues. V shed 6 bases and J shed 5 bases, with 17 bases lying between them. From germline, CDR1 is MNHEY and CDR2 SVGAGI. CDR3 amino acids: CASSRHPQGHQPQHF. The CDR3 nucleotides are TGTGCCAGCAGCCGTCACCCACAGGGACATCAGCCCCAGCATTTT.

CDR3 coding DNA: TGCGCCAGCAGCTCCGAGCCGGGACAAAAGAAAGGGACTGAAGCTTTCTTT. This sequence encodes CASSSEPGQKKGTEAFF. V is TRBV5-1 and J is TRBJ1-1; possibly TRBD1 for D (6 bases). The germline gives CDR1 SGHRS, CDR2 YFSETQ. This CDR3 is 17 amino acids long. The V gene lost 3 bases and the J gene lost 5 bases, with 23 bases spanning the gap.

V is TRBV9 and J is TRBJ2-3; TRBD2 matches 7 bases. After removal of 0 bases from V and 0 bases from J, the junction contained 7 bases not matched to a gene. Germline V gene lookup returns CDR1 SGDLS and CDR2 YYNGEE. The CDR3 runs 17 residues. Written as DNA, the CDR3 is TGTGCCAGCAGCGTAGGGACTAGGAAGGTTAGCACAGATACGCAGTATTTT. Encoded protein: CASSVGTRKVSTDTQYF.